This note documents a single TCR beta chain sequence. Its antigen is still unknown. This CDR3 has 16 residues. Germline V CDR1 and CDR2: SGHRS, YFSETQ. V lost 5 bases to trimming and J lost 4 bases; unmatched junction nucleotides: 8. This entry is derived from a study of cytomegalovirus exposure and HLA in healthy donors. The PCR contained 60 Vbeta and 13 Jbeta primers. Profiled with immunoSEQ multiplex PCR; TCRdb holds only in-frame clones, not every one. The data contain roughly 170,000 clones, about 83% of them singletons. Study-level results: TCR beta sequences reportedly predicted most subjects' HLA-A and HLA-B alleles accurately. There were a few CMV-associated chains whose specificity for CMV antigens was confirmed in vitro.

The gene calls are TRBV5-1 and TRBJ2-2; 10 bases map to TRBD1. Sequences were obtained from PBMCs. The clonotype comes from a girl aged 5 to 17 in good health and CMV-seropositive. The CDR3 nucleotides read TGCGCCAGCAGTTCCCGGGACAGGGGTGTCACCGGGGAGCTGTTTTTT. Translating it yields CASSSRDRGVTGELFF.